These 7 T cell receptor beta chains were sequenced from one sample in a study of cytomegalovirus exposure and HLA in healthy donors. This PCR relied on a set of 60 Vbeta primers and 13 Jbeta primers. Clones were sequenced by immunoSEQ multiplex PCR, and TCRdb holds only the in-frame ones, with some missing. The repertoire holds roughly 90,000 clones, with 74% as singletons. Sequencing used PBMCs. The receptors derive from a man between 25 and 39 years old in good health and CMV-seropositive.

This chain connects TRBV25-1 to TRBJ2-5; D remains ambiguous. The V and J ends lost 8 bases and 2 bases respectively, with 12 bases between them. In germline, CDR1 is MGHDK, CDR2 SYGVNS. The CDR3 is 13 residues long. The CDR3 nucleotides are TGTGCCAGCGGCTACAGAGATCAAGAGACCCAGTACTTC. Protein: CASGYRDQETQYF.

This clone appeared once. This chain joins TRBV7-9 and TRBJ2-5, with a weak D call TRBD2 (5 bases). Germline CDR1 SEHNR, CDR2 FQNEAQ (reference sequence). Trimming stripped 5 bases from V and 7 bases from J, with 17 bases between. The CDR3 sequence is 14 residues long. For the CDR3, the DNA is TGTGCCAGCAGCCGAGGGCCGACCCCAAGGACCCAGTACTTC. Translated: CASSRGPTPRTQYF. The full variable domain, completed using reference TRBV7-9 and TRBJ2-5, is DTGVSQNPRHKITKRGQNVTFRCDPISEHNRLYWYRQTLGQGPEFLTYFQNEAQLEKSRLLSDRFSAERPKGSFSTLEIQRTEQGDSAMYLCASSRGPTPRTQYFGPGTRLLVL.

CDR3 DNA: TGTGCCAGCAGCTTATATGGGGGGGAGTACACTGAAGCTTTCTTT. The encoded protein is CASSLYGGEYTEAFF. The genes are TRBV7-2 and TRBJ1-1, with D maybe TRBD1 (5 bases). The germline V gene encodes CDR1 SGHTA and CDR2 FQGNSA. V lost 2 bases to trimming and J lost 3 bases, with 13 bases between them. The CDR3 is 15 amino acids.

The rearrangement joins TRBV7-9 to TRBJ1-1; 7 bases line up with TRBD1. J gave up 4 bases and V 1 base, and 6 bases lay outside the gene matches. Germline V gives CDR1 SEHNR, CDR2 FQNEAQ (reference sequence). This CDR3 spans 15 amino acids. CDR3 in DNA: TGTGCCAGCAGCTTAGAGGCAGGGGGAGGCACTGAAGCTTTCTTT. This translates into CASSLEAGGGTEAFF.

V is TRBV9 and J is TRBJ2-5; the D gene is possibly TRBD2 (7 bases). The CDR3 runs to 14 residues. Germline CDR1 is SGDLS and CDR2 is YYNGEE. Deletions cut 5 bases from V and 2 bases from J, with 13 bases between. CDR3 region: CASSGGGTQETQYF. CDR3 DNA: TGTGCCAGCAGTGGGGGAGGGACACAAGAGACCCAGTACTTC. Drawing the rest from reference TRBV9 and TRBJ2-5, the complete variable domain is DSGVTQTPKHLITATGQRVTLRCSPRSGDLSVYWYQQSLDQGLQFLIQYYNGEERAKGNILERFSAQQFPDLHSELNLSSLELGDSALYFCASSGGGTQETQYFGPGTRLLVL.

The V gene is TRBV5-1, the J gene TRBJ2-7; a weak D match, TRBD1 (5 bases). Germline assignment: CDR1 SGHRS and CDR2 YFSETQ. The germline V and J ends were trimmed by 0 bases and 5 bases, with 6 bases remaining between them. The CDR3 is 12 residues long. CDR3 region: CASSLEGDEQYF. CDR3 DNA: TGCGCCAGCAGCTTGGAAGGGGACGAGCAGTACTTC.

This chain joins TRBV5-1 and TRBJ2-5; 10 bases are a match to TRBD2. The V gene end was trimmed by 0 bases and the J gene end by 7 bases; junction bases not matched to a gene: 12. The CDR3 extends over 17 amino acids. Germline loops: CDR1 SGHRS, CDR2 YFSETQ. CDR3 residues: CASSLEGLAGELGTQYF. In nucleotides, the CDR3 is TGCGCCAGCAGCTTGGAGGGTCTAGCGGGAGAATTGGGGACCCAGTACTTC.